These 16 T cell receptor beta chains originate from one sample sequenced in a study of shared clonotypes between healthy human individuals. Assay: immunoSEQ multiplex PCR; the TCRdb copy retains only in-frame clones and omits some. The table has millions of clones, about 95% seen once. The sample taken for sequencing was naive CD4+ T cells sorted from blood. Subset given: CD45RA+ positively selected. These receptors were collected from a man aged 18 to 29 in good health.

CDR3 nucleotides: TGTGCCAGCAATGACAGGGGGCGAGGAAGAGAGACCCAGTACTTC. Its translation: CASNDRGRGRETQYF. This sequence joins TRBV10-3 and TRBJ2-5, with 10 bases that match TRBD1. CDR1 and CDR2 from the germline V gene are ENHRY and SYGVKD. CDR3 length: 15 residues. With V trimmed by 10 bases and J by 4 bases, 12 bases remained unmatched.

CDR3 amino acids: CASSPQSSGNTIYF. The CDR3, as DNA: TGTGCCAGTAGTCCCCAGAGCTCTGGAAACACCATATATTTT. The genes are TRBV19 and TRBJ1-3; D not resolved. The V and J ends lost 5 bases and 0 bases respectively, with 8 bases between them. Germline lookup yields CDR1 LNHDA and CDR2 SQIVND (reference sequence). This CDR3 is built from 14 residues.

V and J are TRBV10-2 and TRBJ2-7; the match to TRBD2 covers 13 bases. Unmatched junction bases numbered 3, after V lost 10 bases and J lost 3 bases. The CDR3 is made up of 13 amino acids. Germline V gene data show CDR1 as WSHSY and CDR2 as SAAADI. DNA for the CDR3: TGCGCCACCGGACTAGCGGGAGTCTACGAGCAGTACTTC. This encodes CATGLAGVYEQYF.

The V gene is TRBV4-1, the J gene TRBJ2-3; no clear D gene. The V and J ends lost 4 bases and 2 bases respectively, with 13 bases between them. The CDR3 length is 15 residues. Germline lookup yields CDR1 MGHRA and CDR2 YSYEKL. The CDR3, as DNA: TGCGCCAGCAGCCGCTACAGCGTTTTCACAGATACGCAGTATTTT. It codes for CASSRYSVFTDTQYF.

This sequence joins TRBV6-5 and TRBJ1-4; no firm D call. CDR1 MNHEY and CDR2 SVGAGI come from the germline V gene. CDR3 length equals 15 residues. Trimming took off 4 bases at V and 0 bases at J, with 9 bases between the two ends. The CDR3 region has the DNA TGTGCCAGCAGTTTCTCTTTCACAACTAATGAAAAACTGTTTTTT. Its translation: CASSFSFTTNEKLFF.

The J gene is TRBJ1-5, the V gene TRBV4-1, with no clear D. This CDR3 contains 18 residues. V was trimmed by 4 bases and J by 2 bases, leaving 21 bases between them. CDR1 is MGHRA, CDR2 YSYEKL, per germline. CDR3 sequence reads: CASSLLPSVGNGNQPQHF. In nucleotides, the CDR3 is TGCGCCAGCAGCCTCTTGCCCTCCGTGGGGAATGGCAATCAGCCCCAGCATTTT.

This clone occurred once. J is TRBJ2-7 and V is TRBV6-5; D possibly matches TRBD1 or TRBD2 (7 bases each). The V and J ends lost 6 bases and 3 bases respectively, with 15 bases between them. This CDR3 has 14 amino acids. Germline assignment: CDR1 MNHEY and CDR2 SVGAGI. CDR3 coding DNA: TGTGCCAGCAGAGGGGGCAGCGGGGTCTACGAGCAGTACTTC. Translating it yields CASRGGSGVYEQYF.

This clone occurred once. This sequence joins TRBV5-1 and TRBJ1-1; D is uncertain. The CDR3 runs to 13 residues. V lost 3 bases and J lost 8, with 14 bases in between. Germline V gene sequence: CDR1 SGHRS, CDR2 YFSETQ. This CDR3 reads CASSSQDFTEAFF. CDR3 nucleotide sequence: TGCGCCAGCAGCTCCCAGGACTTTACCGAAGCTTTCTTT.

The gene calls are TRBV7-8 and TRBJ2-7; unclear D gene. Germline V lookup: CDR1 SGHVS, CDR2 FQNEAQ. CDR3 length: 16 residues. V was clipped by 2 bases and J by 2 bases, with 16 bases between them. The CDR3 is CASSLPPRPRAYEQYF. CDR3 DNA sequence: TGTGCCAGCAGCTTACCGCCAAGGCCTCGAGCCTACGAGCAGTACTTC.

The V gene is TRBV5-6, the J gene TRBJ1-4, with D perhaps matching TRBD1 (6 bases). This CDR3 spans 14 amino acids. V was trimmed by 6 bases and J by 8 bases, leaving 17 bases between them. The germline CDR1 and CDR2 sequences are SGHDT and YYEEEE. CDR3 DNA: TGTGCCAGCAAGCTCTGGGGGGCCAGGGAAAAACTGTTTTTT. Amino acids: CASKLWGAREKLFF.

The chain links TRBV29-1 to TRBJ1-1, with D maybe TRBD1 (5 bases). The CDR3 is 14 amino acids. Germline V CDR1 and CDR2: SQVTM, ANQGSEA. This CDR3 reads CRVSAGTANTEAFF. The DNA of the CDR3 is TGCAGAGTTAGCGCCGGGACCGCCAACACTGAAGCTTTCTTT.

The rearrangement joins TRBV29-1 to TRBJ1-1; D is ambiguous. This CDR3 is 14 amino acids long. The V and J ends lost 7 bases and 1 base respectively, with 16 bases between them. Germline CDR1 and CDR2: SQVTM and ANQGSEA. The CDR3 sequence: CSDGPGERNTEAFF. The CDR3 DNA sequence: TGCAGCGATGGCCCCGGTGAAAGGAACACTGAAGCTTTCTTT.

V and J are TRBV9 and TRBJ2-7; 13 bases map to TRBD2. The CDR3 runs 16 residues. Looked up from germline, CDR1 is SGDLS and CDR2 is YYNGEE. J gave up 4 bases and V 4 bases, and 8 bases lay outside the gene matches. CDR3 DNA sequence: TGTGCCAGCAGCCAAGAGCCGGGACTAGCGGGATACGAGCAGTACTTC. Translated, it gives CASSQEPGLAGYEQYF.

This clone came up once. The V and J genes are TRBV14 and TRBJ1-2; possibly TRBD1 for D (6 bases). Germline-derived CDR1 and CDR2 are SGHDN and FVKESK. Trimming pared 1 base from V and 8 bases from J, leaving 17 bases between. The CDR3 spans 15 residues. The CDR3 here is CASSQGTASVEGYTF. In DNA form, the CDR3 reads TGTGCCAGCAGCCAAGGGACAGCATCCGTGGAGGGCTACACCTTC.

This rearrangement joins TRBV28 to TRBJ1-6; TRBD1 matches at 7 bases. There are 16 residues in the CDR3. V lost 8 bases, J lost 9 bases, and 16 bases stayed unmatched. From germline, CDR1 is MDHEN and CDR2 SYDVKM. The CDR3 DNA follows: TGTGCCAGCCTCGACAGGGAGTTAATCGACGGTTCACCCCTCCACTTT. Encoded protein: CASLDRELIDGSPLHF.

This sequence joins TRBV15 and TRBJ2-5; unclear D gene. From germline, CDR1 is LNHNV and CDR2 YYDKDF (reference sequence). V lost 0 bases and J 3 bases, leaving 5 bases between the germline ends. The CDR3 is 13 residues long. CDR3 loop: CATSRDSEETQYF. CDR3 DNA: TGTGCCACCAGCAGAGATAGTGAAGAGACCCAGTACTTC. Using reference TRBV15 and TRBJ2-5 for the parts outside the CDR3, the full variable domain is DAMVIQNPRYQVTQFGKPVTLSCSQTLNHNVMYWYQQKSSQAPKLLFHYYDKDFNNEADTPDNFQSRRPNTSFCFLDIRSPGLGDTAMYLCATSRDSEETQYFGPGTRLLVL.